What follows are 17 T cell receptor beta chains derived from one specimen sequenced in a study of identical twins. In TCRdb, the 5' RACE reads were re-called with MiXCR into one record per CDR3 protein. This sample has 690,000 or so distinct CDR3 sequences, with 8.6% found just once. These records were also assigned to another study, of yellow fever vaccine responses in identical twins.

The sequenced material came from PBMCs. Every receptor here comes from a woman under 30 in good health.

Only a few counts were recorded for this clonotype. V usage is TRBV6-5 and J usage is TRBJ1-2; no clear D. Germline lookup yields CDR1 MNHEY and CDR2 SVGAGI. With 2 bases removed from V and 4 bases from J, the gap between germline ends came to 5 bases. The CDR3 has 12 residues. The CDR3 protein is CASSYGGYGYTF. The CDR3 DNA follows: TGTGCCAGCAGTTACGGCGGCTATGGCTACACCTTC.

This clonotype was recorded many times. The chain has TRBV12-3 or TRBV12-4 and TRBJ2-1; D gene uncertain. V lost 4 bases, J lost 0 bases, and 10 bases lay in between. The CDR3 loop spans 15 amino acids. The CDR3 bases are TGTGCCAGCAGTTCCGATGGCCCCTCCTACAATGAGCAGTTCTTC. Translating it yields CASSSDGPSYNEQFF.

This clonotype was seen more than once but under ten times. This chain's CDR3 is CASTGLASYEQYF. The CDR3 region has the DNA TGTGCCAGCACCGGACTAGCCTCCTACGAGCAGTACTTC. The V and J genes are TRBV6-2 or TRBV6-3 and TRBJ2-7; TRBD2 aligns across 8 bases. The CDR3 contains 13 residues. CDR1 is MNHEY, CDR2 SVGEGT, per germline. V shed 7 bases, J shed 0 bases, and the junction held 2 bases outside the gene matches.

In its sample, this clonotype was seen a few times. Written as DNA, the CDR3 is TGCGCCAGCAGCTTACTACCAAGCGGGAGCTCAGATACGCAGTATTTT. It translates to CASSLLPSGSSDTQYF. The V call is TRBV5-1, the J call TRBJ2-3; 8 bases are shared with TRBD2. The V gene's germline CDR1 is SGHRS and CDR2 YFSETQ. V was pared by 2 bases and J by 4 bases, with 9 bases of the junction left unmatched. The CDR3 is 16 residues long.

This clonotype was seen at least ten times. The genes are TRBV6-4 and TRBJ2-3, with D perhaps TRBD2 (6 bases). The CDR3 spans 16 residues. The V end was cut by 7 bases, the J end by 3 bases, with 20 bases between. Germline CDR1 MRHNA, CDR2 SNTAGT. CDR3 sequence reads: CASTIRRGTGTDTQYF. CDR3 coding DNA: TGTGCCAGCACCATAAGGAGGGGAACGGGGACAGATACGCAGTATTTT.

The chain couples TRBV29-1 to TRBJ2-3; D is possibly TRBD1 (5 bases). The length of the CDR3 is 12 residues. The germline V and J ends were trimmed by 4 bases and 5 bases, with 10 bases remaining between them. Looked up from germline, CDR1 is SQVTM and CDR2 is ANQGSEA. As DNA, the CDR3 is TGCAGCGTTGCGCAGACAGTAGATACGCAGTATTTT. Its protein product is CSVAQTVDTQYF.

This rearrangement joins TRBV4-3 to TRBJ2-2; 7 nucleotides match TRBD1. CDR1 LGHNA and CDR2 YSLEER come from the germline V gene. J gave up 2 bases and V 0 bases, and 6 bases lay outside the gene matches. This CDR3 contains 17 residues. The CDR3 DNA reads TGCGCCAGCAGCCAAGATGCAGGGGGTGTTAACACCGGGGAGCTGTTTTTT. This codes for CASSQDAGGVNTGELFF.

In its sample, this clonotype was seen many times. This sequence joins TRBV4-2 and TRBJ1-1; D perhaps matches TRBD1 (6 bases). Trimming removed 0 bases at V and 3 bases at J, with 14 bases between. The germline gives CDR1 LGHNA, CDR2 YNFKEQ. This CDR3 is 16 amino acids long. The CDR3 spells CASSQDGGAVDTEAFF. CDR3 DNA: TGTGCCAGCAGCCAAGATGGGGGGGCGGTTGACACTGAAGCTTTCTTT.

This clonotype was detected many times. The V gene is TRBV12-3 or TRBV12-4, the J gene TRBJ2-1; D is possibly TRBD1 or TRBD2 (5 bases each). The CDR3 extends over 14 amino acids. The V end was cut by 8 bases, the J end by 0 bases, with 11 bases between. The CDR3, as DNA: TGTGCCAGCCGAGGGGTGAGCTCCTACAATGAGCAGTTCTTC. This codes for CASRGVSSYNEQFF.

The chain uses TRBV5-1 and TRBJ2-3; 7 nucleotides agree with TRBD2. V trimming: 4 bases; J trimming: 4 bases; junction bases outside the gene matches: 6. The CDR3 extends over 14 amino acids. Germline CDR1 SGHRS, CDR2 YFSETQ. CDR3 bases: TGCGCCAGCAGCGGCCGCGGGAGCGCAGATACGCAGTATTTT. As protein: CASSGRGSADTQYF.

This clonotype was seen more than once but under ten times. The chain couples TRBV20-1 to TRBJ2-5, with TRBD2 identical over 13 bases. The V segment lost 3 bases and the J segment 5 bases; nucleotides outside the gene matches: 9. CDR3 length equals 16 residues. Germline V gene sequence: CDR1 DFQATT, CDR2 SNEGSKA (reference sequence). The CDR3 DNA follows: TGCAGTGCTAGGATACTAGCGGGAGGGCCATTGGAGACCCAGTACTTC. Translating gives CSARILAGGPLETQYF.

In this sample, this clonotype turned up many times. J is TRBJ2-2 and V is TRBV5-6; D is ambiguous. The germline CDR1 and CDR2 sequences are SGHDT and YYEEEE. This CDR3 is 13 amino acids long. Between the trimmed V and J ends, which lost 0 bases and 7 bases, there was a span of 7 bases. CDR3 loop: CASSLEGFGELFF. The CDR3 DNA reads as TGTGCCAGCAGCTTGGAGGGTTTCGGGGAGCTGTTTTTT.

This clonotype was found a few times. The rearrangement links TRBV5-6 to TRBJ2-2; D remains ambiguous. This CDR3 has 15 amino acids. V gave up 2 bases and J gave up 1 base, with 9 bases separating them. Germline CDR1 and CDR2: SGHDT and YYEEEE. CDR3 in DNA: TGTGCCAGCAGCTTCGACCTGGGGAACACCGGGGAGCTGTTTTTT. The encoded protein is CASSFDLGNTGELFF.

The gene calls are TRBV12-3 or TRBV12-4 and TRBJ2-3; D might be TRBD1 (5 bases). Trimming removed 6 bases from V and 4 bases from J, with 11 bases in between. The length of the CDR3 is 13 residues. The CDR3 spells CASRWGSADTQYF. CDR3 coding DNA: TGTGCCAGCAGGTGGGGCAGCGCAGATACGCAGTATTTT.

The sample holds a few counts of this clonotype. The rearrangement joins TRBV6-1 to TRBJ1-2; the D is unclear. CDR3 length: 14 amino acids. V was cut by 6 bases and J by 8 bases, with 19 bases left in between. Germline assignment: CDR1 MNHNS and CDR2 SASEGT. Here the CDR3 DNA reads TGTGCCAGCAGCCTCTTCCAGGAGGGAAAAGGCTACACCTTC. As protein: CASSLFQEGKGYTF.

This clonotype has only a few counts. The chain employs TRBV14 and TRBJ2-1; D gene uncertain. The germline CDR1 and CDR2 sequences are SGHDN and FVKESK. This CDR3 has 15 residues. The ends were cut back, 2 bases at V and 2 bases at J, with 10 bases in the middle. In nucleotides, the CDR3 is TGTGCCAGCAGCCAAAATCTAGGTCCCTACAATGAGCAGTTCTTC. Encoded protein: CASSQNLGPYNEQFF.

The chain carries TRBV20-1 and TRBJ2-7; D may match TRBD1 or TRBD2 (6 bases each). This CDR3 region has 15 residues. Germline V lookup: CDR1 DFQATT, CDR2 SNEGSKA (reference sequence). V lost 6 bases and J 3 bases, leaving 21 bases between the germline ends. The CDR3 reads CSAPSRSGARYEQYF. The DNA for the CDR3 is TGCAGTGCCCCATCGCGTTCGGGGGCCCGCTACGAGCAGTACTTC.